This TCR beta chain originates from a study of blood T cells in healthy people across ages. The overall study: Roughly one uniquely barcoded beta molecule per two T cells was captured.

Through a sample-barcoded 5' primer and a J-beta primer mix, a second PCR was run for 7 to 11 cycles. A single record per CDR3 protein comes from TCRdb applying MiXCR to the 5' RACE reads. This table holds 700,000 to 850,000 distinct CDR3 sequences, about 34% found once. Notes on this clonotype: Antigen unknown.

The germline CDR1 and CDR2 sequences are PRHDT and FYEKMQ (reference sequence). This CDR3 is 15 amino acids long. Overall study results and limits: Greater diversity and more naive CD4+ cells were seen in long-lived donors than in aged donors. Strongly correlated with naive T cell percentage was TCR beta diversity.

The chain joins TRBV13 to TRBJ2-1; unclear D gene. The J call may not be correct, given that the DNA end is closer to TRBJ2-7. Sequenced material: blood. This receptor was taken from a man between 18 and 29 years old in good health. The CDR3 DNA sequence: TGTGCCAGCAGCTTACAAGGGTATCCCTACAATGAGCAGTACTTC. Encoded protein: CASSLQGYPYNEQYF.